This T cell receptor beta chain was observed in a study of OX40 agonist ivuxolimab in advanced cancers. The wider study: Dose-escalation cases comprised hepatocellular carcinoma, melanoma, renal cell or head and neck cancer. General study findings and limits: More expanded clones were seen, on average, in CD8+ T cells than in CD4+. Some of the nonresponding patients also showed low levels of normalized T-cell clonal expansion.

The ends lost 4 bases at V and 8 bases at J; junction bases unmatched: 13. The germline V gene has CDR1 SQVTM and CDR2 ANQGSEA. CDR3 length: 15 residues. Data came from immunoSEQ multiplex PCR; TCRdb stores just in-frame clones and leaves some out. The sample lists tens of thousands of clones; 80% to 95% were seen once. For this clone: Its antigen remains unknown.

The TCR was taken from an adult with an advanced solid tumor such as melanoma, head and neck, liver or kidney cancer. The specimen comprised CD4+ or CD8+ T cells sorted from blood, sampled in a trial of the OX40 agonist ivuxolimab. This chain joins TRBV29-1 and TRBJ2-1; 8 positions match TRBD2. CDR3 DNA: TGCAGCGTTGGGTACTCTAGCGGGCCTGGGGATGAGCAGTTCTTC. Protein: CSVGYSSGPGDEQFF.